This T cell receptor beta chain stems from a study of OX40 agonist ivuxolimab in advanced cancers. Study details: Partial responses were achieved by three patients: one hepatocellular carcinoma, two cutaneous melanoma.

Between the trimmed V and J ends, which lost 3 bases and 4 bases, there was a span of 18 bases. In germline, CDR1 is KGHSH, CDR2 LQKENI. CDR3 size: 16 residues. Profiling relied on immunoSEQ multiplex PCR, and the TCRdb table lists in-frame clones only, not all of them. Altogether 70,000 to 80,000 clones are present, about 90% being singletons, with the ten largest covering 1.3%. This sequence originates from an adult with an advanced solid tumor such as melanoma, head and neck, liver or kidney cancer. The sequences come from CD4+ or CD8+ T cells sorted from blood, collected in a trial of the OX40 agonist ivuxolimab. The chain joins TRBV18 to TRBJ1-2; D gene uncertain. CDR3 sequence: CASSPQAPPRGYGYTF. The CDR3 DNA is TGTGCCAGCTCACCCCAGGCTCCTCCGCGGGGCTATGGCTACACCTTC.